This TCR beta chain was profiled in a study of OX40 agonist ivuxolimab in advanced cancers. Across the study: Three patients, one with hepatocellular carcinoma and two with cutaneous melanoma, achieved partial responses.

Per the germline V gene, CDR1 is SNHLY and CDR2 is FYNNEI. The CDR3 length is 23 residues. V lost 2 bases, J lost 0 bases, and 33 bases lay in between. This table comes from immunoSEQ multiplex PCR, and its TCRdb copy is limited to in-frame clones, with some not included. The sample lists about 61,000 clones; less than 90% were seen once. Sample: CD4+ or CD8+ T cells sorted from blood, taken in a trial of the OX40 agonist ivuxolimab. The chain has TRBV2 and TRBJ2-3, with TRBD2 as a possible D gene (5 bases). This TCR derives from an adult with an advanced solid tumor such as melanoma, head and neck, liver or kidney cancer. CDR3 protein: CASSEYLVLGSNIQSGSTDTQYF. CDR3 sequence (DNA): TGTGCCAGCAGTGAATATCTTGTTCTGGGATCCAATATTCAAAGCGGAAGCACAGATACGCAGTATTTT.